The rows below give T cell receptor beta chains drawn from one sample of a study of T-cell reconstitution after alpha-beta-depleted transplantation in children. TCRdb passed the PCR reads through MiXCR, listing each CDR3 protein once. This table holds 550,000 to 600,000 distinct CDR3 sequences, more than 20% found once. The specimen was PBMCs, mostly from graft donor cells, collected 360 days after TCRalphabeta/CD19-depleted stem cell transplant. The origin of the receptors is a boy younger than two who had a stem cell transplant for acute myeloid leukemia, so the T cells may come from the graft donor. CDR3s leave out the opening cysteine and the closing phenylalanine or tryptophan.

J gene: TRBJ1-5
V gene: TRBV12-3/TRBV12-4
CDR3 protein: ASTPGHNQPQH

J gene: TRBJ2-2
V gene: TRBV24-1
CDR3 protein: ATSDTNPGELF

J gene: TRBJ1-1
V gene: TRBV30
CDR3 protein: AWSVLSTDYTEAF

J gene: TRBJ2-3
V gene: TRBV4-3
CDR3 protein: ASSPLAGGFSNTDTQY

J gene: TRBJ1-1
V gene: TRBV20-1
CDR3 protein: SARETGVAEAF

J gene: TRBJ1-5
V gene: TRBV28
CDR3 protein: ASRLGGVAGGYQPQH

J gene: TRBJ2-7
V gene: TRBV12-3/TRBV12-4
CDR3 protein: ASSWTGSTYEQY

J gene: TRBJ2-5
V gene: TRBV27
CDR3 protein: ASSWRGVSGETQY

J gene: TRBJ2-7
V gene: TRBV18
CDR3 protein: ASSPTGASYEQY

J gene: TRBJ1-5
V gene: TRBV7-6
CDR3 protein: ASSPRDDYQPQH

J gene: TRBJ1-2
V gene: TRBV29-1
CDR3 protein: SVGGMRGYT

J gene: TRBJ2-1
V gene: TRBV6-1
CDR3 protein: ASSPLLDRGDNEQF

J gene: TRBJ2-7
V gene: TRBV7-2
CDR3 protein: ASSLVAGASYEQY

J gene: TRBJ1-3
V gene: TRBV18
CDR3 protein: ASSQSGVYSGNTIY

J gene: TRBJ1-2
V gene: TRBV6-1
CDR3 protein: ASSGNRGGNYGYT

J gene: TRBJ2-1
V gene: TRBV3-1
CDR3 protein: ASSQEGRGKRSSSYNEQF

J gene: TRBJ2-7
V gene: TRBV20-1
CDR3 protein: SARGVRATSYEQY

J gene: TRBJ2-3
V gene: TRBV12-3/TRBV12-4
CDR3 protein: ASSFRLAGGSSTDTQY

J gene: TRBJ2-3
V gene: TRBV6-5
CDR3 protein: ASSYEAGGTDTQY

J gene: TRBJ1-2
V gene: TRBV6-1
CDR3 protein: ASSRPGQGSGYT

J gene: TRBJ2-5
V gene: TRBV11-2
CDR3 protein: ASSESSGTSGEAQY

J gene: TRBJ2-5
V gene: TRBV5-6
CDR3 protein: ASSPDRGVGQETQY

J gene: TRBJ2-5
V gene: TRBV20-1
CDR3 protein: CARAGSGLLQETQY

J gene: TRBJ2-5
V gene: TRBV20-1
CDR3 protein: SADSVAGGAQETQY

J gene: TRBJ1-1
V gene: TRBV6-1
CDR3 protein: ASSEFELLGAAF

J gene: TRBJ2-2
V gene: TRBV4-3
CDR3 protein: ASSQMGGNGELF

J gene: TRBJ1-4
V gene: TRBV15
CDR3 protein: ATSRDYGTREKLF

J gene: TRBJ2-5
V gene: TRBV20-1
CDR3 protein: SARRGGQETQY

J gene: TRBJ1-6
V gene: TRBV29-1
CDR3 protein: SVQGQGDSPLH

J gene: TRBJ1-1
V gene: TRBV2
CDR3 protein: ASNRPGRTTEAF

J gene: TRBJ1-5
V gene: TRBV7-9
CDR3 protein: ASSLVSGNSPHQPQH

J gene: TRBJ2-1
V gene: TRBV4-3
CDR3 protein: ASSHAGSNEQF

J gene: TRBJ1-1
V gene: TRBV20-1
CDR3 protein: SAREGTMNTEAF

J gene: TRBJ2-3
V gene: TRBV20-1
CDR3 protein: SARGLPGLPSTDTQY

J gene: TRBJ2-4
V gene: TRBV20-1
CDR3 protein: SATGPLAKNIQY

J gene: TRBJ2-5
V gene: TRBV20-1
CDR3 protein: SAAQPGLAEETQY

J gene: TRBJ1-5
V gene: TRBV20-1
CDR3 protein: SAKGPDQPQH

J gene: TRBJ1-1
V gene: TRBV27
CDR3 protein: ASSRQGNGNTEAF

J gene: TRBJ1-2
V gene: TRBV12-3/TRBV12-4
CDR3 protein: ASSLAAVNYGYT

J gene: TRBJ2-3
V gene: TRBV7-9
CDR3 protein: ASSLRGSFTDTQY

J gene: TRBJ2-1
V gene: TRBV5-1
CDR3 protein: ASSPRGGEYNEQF

J gene: TRBJ1-5
V gene: TRBV2
CDR3 protein: ASDPRPGYQPQH

J gene: TRBJ2-5
V gene: TRBV9
CDR3 protein: ASSSYRGRQETQY

J gene: TRBJ2-3
V gene: TRBV27
CDR3 protein: ASRSRDRSTDTQY

J gene: TRBJ2-6
V gene: TRBV20-1
CDR3 protein: SAPPGQGTTGANVLT

J gene: TRBJ2-7
V gene: TRBV5-1
CDR3 protein: ASRTGTGDYEQY

J gene: TRBJ1-2
V gene: TRBV10-3
CDR3 protein: VISESPGQGDGYT

J gene: TRBJ2-5
V gene: TRBV3-1
CDR3 protein: ASSQRTGVTQY

J gene: TRBJ2-3
V gene: TRBV12-3/TRBV12-4
CDR3 protein: ASSPVDRGDTQY